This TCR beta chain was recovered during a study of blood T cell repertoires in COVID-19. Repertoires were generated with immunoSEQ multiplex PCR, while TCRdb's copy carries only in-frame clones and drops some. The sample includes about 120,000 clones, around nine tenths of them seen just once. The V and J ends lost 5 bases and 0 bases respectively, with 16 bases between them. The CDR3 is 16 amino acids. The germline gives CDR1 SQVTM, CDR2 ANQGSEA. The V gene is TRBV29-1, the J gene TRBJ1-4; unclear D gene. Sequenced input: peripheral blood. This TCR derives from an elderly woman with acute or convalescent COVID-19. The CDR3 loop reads CSVFSRRGATNEKLFF. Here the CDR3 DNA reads TGCAGCGTTTTTTCGCGACGGGGAGCAACTAATGAAAAACTGTTTTTT.